This TCR beta chain was retrieved from a study of T cell responses to AZD1222 COVID-19 vaccine. Across the whole study: Second-dose groups at about 4 or about 12 weeks were pooled.

Findings and limits, study-wide: The donor group comprised mostly white British people and more females; the analysis possibly underestimated clonal diversity. Spike-specific TCR breadth and depth grew following two AZD1222 doses. Baseline serostatus was positive in only six AZD1222 recipients.

Assay used: immunoSEQ multiplex PCR; TCRdb lists only in-frame clones, some missing. Counted here are about 140,000 clones, about 92% occurring once; the ten biggest clones make up about 3%. As regards this clone: The antigen is unknown.

The TCR sequence derives from an adult in good health. Source: peripheral blood, taken on day 0 of AZD1222 vaccination.

CDR3 sequence: CASSTDQPRTNQPQHF. The CDR3, as DNA: TGCGCCAGCAGTACTGACCAACCCCGGACCAATCAGCCCCAGCATTTT. This chain connects TRBV5-1 to TRBJ1-5, with no clear D. V was trimmed by 5 bases and J by 3 bases, leaving 18 bases between them. Germline CDR1 is SGHRS and CDR2 is YFSETQ. The length of the CDR3 is 16 residues.